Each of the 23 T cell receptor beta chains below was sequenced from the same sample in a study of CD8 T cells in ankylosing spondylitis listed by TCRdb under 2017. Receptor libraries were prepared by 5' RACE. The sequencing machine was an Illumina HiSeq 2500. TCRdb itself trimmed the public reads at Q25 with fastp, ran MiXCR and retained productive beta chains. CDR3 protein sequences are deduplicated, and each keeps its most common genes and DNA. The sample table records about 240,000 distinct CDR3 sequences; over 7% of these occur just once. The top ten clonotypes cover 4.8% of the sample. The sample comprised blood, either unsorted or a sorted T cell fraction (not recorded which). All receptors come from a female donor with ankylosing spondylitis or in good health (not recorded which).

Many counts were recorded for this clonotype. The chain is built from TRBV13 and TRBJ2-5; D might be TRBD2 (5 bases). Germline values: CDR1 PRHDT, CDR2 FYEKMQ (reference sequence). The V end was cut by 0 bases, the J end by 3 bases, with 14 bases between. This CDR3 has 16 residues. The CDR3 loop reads CASSLGQVRREETQYF. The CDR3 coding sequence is TGTGCCAGCAGCTTAGGCCAAGTCAGGCGGGAAGAGACCCAGTACTTC.

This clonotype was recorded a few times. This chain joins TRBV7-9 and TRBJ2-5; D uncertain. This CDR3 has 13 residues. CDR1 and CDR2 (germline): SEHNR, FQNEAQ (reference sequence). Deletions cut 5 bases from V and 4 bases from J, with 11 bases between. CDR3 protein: CASSLLGLETQYF. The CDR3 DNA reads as TGTGCCAGCAGCCTCCTGGGCTTAGAGACCCAGTACTTC.

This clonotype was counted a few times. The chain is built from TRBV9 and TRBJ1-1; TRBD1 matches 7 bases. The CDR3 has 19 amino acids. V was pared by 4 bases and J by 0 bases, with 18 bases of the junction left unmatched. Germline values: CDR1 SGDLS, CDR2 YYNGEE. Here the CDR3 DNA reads TGTGCCAGCAGCCCGCCCAGACAGGGACTACAGCTGTTGAACACTGAAGCTTTCTTT. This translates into CASSPPRQGLQLLNTEAFF. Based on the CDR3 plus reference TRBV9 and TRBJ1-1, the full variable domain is DSGVTQTPKHLITATGQRVTLRCSPRSGDLSVYWYQQSLDQGLQFLIQYYNGEERAKGNILERFSAQQFPDLHSELNLSSLELGDSALYFCASSPPRQGLQLLNTEAFFGQGTRLTVV.

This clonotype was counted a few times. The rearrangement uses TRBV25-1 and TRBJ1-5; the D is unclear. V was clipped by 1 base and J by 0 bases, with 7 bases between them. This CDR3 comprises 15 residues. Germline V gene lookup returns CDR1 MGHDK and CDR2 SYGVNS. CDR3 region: CASSELGYSNQPQHF. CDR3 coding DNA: TGTGCCAGCAGTGAATTGGGGTATAGCAATCAGCCCCAGCATTTT.

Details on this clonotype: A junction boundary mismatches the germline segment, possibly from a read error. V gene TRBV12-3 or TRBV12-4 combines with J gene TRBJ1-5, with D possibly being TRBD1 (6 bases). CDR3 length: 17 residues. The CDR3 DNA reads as TGTGCCGGCAGTTTATGGATACAGGGAGGTAGCAATCAGCCCCAGCATTTT. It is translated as CAGSLWIQGGSNQPQHF.

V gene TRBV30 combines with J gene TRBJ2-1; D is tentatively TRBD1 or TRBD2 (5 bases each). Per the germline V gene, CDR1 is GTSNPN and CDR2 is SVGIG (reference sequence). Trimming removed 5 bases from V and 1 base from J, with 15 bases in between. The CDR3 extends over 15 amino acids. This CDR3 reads CAWALGGKSYNEQFF. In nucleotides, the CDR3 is TGTGCCTGGGCCCTTGGGGGTAAATCCTACAATGAGCAGTTCTTC.

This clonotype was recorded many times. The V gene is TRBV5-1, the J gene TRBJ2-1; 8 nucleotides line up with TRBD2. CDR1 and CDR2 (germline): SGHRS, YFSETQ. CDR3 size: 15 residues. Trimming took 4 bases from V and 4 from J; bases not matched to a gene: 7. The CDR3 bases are TGCGCCAGCAGCCTCGGGGGGGGACCTTACAATGAGCAGTTCTTC. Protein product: CASSLGGGPYNEQFF.

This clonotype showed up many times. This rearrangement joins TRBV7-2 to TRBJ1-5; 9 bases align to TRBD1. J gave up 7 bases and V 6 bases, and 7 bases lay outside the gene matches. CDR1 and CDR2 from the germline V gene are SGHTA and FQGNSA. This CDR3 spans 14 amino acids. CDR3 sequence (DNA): TGTGCCAGCAGTCCCGGGACAGGGTGGCAGCCCCAGCATTTT. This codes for CASSPGTGWQPQHF.

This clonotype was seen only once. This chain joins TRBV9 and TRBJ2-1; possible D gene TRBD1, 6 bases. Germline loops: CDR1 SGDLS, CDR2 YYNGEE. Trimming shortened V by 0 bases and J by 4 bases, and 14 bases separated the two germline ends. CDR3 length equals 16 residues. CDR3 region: CASSVDPGAGYNEQFF. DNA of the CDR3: TGTGCCAGCAGCGTAGACCCAGGGGCCGGTTACAATGAGCAGTTCTTC.

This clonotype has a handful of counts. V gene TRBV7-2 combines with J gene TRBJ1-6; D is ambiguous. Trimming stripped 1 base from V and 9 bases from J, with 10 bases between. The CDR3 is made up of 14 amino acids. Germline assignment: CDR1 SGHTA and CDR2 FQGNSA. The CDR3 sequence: CASSLGREISPLHF. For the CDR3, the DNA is TGTGCCAGCAGCTTAGGTCGGGAGATTTCACCCCTCCACTTT.

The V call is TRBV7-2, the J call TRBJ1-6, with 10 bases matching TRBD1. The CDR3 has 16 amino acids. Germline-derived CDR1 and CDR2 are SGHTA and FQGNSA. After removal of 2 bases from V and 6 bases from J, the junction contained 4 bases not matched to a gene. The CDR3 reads CASSLIWDRGNSPLHF. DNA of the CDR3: TGTGCCAGCAGCTTAATTTGGGACAGGGGTAATTCACCCCTCCACTTT.

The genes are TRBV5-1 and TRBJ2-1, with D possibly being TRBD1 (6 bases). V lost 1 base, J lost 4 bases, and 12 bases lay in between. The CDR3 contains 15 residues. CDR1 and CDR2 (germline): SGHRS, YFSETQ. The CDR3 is CASSLTRGPYNEQFF. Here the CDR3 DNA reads TGCGCCAGCAGCTTGACCAGGGGACCTTACAATGAGCAGTTCTTC.

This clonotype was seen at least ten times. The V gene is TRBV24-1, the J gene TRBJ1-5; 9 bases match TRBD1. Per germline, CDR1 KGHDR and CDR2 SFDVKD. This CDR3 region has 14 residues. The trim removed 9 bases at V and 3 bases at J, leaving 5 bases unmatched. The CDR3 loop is CATSTGGFNQPQHF. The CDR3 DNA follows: TGTGCCACCTCCACAGGGGGCTTCAATCAGCCCCAGCATTTT.

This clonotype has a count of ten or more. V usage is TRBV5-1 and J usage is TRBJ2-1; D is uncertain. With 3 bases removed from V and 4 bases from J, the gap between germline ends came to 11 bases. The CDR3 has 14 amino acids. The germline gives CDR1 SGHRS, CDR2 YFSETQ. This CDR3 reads CASSYSNGYNEQFF. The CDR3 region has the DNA TGCGCCAGCAGCTATTCTAACGGTTACAATGAGCAGTTCTTC.

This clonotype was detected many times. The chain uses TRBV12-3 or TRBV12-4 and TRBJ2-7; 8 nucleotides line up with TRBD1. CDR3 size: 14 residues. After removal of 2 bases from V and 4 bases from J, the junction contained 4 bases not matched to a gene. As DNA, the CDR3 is TGTGCCAGCAGTTTACAGGGGGCTGCTTACGAGCAGTACTTC. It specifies CASSLQGAAYEQYF.

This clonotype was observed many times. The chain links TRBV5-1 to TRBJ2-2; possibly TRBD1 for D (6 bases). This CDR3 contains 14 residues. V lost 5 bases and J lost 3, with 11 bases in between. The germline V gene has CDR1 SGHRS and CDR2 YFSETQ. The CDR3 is CASRREGDTGELFF. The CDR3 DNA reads TGCGCCAGCAGGAGAGAGGGGGACACCGGGGAGCTGTTTTTT.

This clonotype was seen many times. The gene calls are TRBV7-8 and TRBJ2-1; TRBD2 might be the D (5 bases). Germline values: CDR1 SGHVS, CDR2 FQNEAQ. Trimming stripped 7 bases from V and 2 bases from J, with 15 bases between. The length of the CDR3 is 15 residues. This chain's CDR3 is CASTRVGGTYNEQFF. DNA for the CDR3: TGTGCCAGCACCCGAGTAGGAGGTACCTACAATGAGCAGTTCTTC.

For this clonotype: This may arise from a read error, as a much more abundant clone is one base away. The CDR3 DNA sequence: TGTGTCAGCAGATCGGGAAATCAGCCCCAGCATTTT. Translation gives CVSRSGNQPQHF. The rearrangement joins TRBV28 to TRBJ1-5; no reliable D call. The CDR3 contains 12 residues. The germline gives CDR1 MDHEN, CDR2 SYDVKM.

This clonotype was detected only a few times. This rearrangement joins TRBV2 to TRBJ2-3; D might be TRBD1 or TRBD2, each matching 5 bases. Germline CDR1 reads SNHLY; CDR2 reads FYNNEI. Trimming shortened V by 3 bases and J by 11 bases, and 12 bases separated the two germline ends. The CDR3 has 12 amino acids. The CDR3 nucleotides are TGTGCCAGCAGTGAGAAGGGGACGAAGCAGTATTTT. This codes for CASSEKGTKQYF.

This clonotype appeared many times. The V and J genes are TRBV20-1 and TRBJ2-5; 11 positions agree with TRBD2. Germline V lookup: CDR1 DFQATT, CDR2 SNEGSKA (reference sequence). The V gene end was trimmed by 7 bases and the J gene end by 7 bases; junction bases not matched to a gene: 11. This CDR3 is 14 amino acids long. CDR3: CSGETSGSPGTQYF. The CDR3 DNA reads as TGCAGTGGCGAAACTAGCGGGAGTCCAGGGACCCAGTACTTC.

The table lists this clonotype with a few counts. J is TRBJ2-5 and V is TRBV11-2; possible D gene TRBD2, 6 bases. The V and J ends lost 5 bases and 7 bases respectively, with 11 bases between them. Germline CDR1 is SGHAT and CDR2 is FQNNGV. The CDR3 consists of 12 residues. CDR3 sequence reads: CASSPRRGTQYF. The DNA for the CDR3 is TGTGCCAGCAGCCCTCGGAGGGGGACCCAGTACTTC.

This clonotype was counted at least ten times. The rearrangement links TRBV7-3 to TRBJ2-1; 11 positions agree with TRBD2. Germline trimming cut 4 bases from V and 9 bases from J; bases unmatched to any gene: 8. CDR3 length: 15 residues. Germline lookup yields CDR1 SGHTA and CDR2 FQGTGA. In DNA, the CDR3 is TGTGCCAGCAGCTCGGGACTAGCGGAGGGAAGTGAGCAGTTCTTC. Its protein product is CASSSGLAEGSEQFF.

This CDR3 reads CAWTRSTDTQYF. CDR3 bases: TGTGCCTGGACGCGGAGCACAGATACGCAGTATTTT. The V call is TRBV30, the J call TRBJ2-3; the D is unclear. The CDR3 totals 12 residues. The germline V gene encodes CDR1 GTSNPN and CDR2 SVGIG (reference sequence). V shed 4 bases and J shed 0 bases, with 5 bases lying between them.